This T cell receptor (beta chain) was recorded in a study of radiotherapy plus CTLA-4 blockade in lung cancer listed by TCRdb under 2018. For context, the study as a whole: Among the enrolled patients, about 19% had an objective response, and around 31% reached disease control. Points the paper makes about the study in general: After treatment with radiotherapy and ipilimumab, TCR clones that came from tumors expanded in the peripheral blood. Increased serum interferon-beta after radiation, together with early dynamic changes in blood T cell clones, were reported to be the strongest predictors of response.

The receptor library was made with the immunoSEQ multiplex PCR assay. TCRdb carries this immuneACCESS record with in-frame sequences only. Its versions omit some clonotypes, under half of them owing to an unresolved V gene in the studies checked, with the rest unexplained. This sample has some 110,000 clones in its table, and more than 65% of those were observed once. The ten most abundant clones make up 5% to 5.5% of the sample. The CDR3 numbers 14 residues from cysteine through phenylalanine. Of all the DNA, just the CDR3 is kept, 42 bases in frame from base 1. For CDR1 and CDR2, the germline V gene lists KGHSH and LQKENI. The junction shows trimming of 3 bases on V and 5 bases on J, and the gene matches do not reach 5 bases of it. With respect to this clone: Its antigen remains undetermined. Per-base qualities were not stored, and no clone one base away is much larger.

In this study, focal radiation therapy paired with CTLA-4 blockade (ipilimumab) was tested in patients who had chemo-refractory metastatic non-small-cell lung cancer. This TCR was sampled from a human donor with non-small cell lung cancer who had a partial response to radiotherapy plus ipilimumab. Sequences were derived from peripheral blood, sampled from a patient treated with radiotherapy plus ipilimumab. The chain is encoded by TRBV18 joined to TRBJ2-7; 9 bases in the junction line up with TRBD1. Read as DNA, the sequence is TGTGCCAGCTCACCCTCCGGGACAGGGAACGAGCAGTACTTC. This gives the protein CASSPSGTGNEQYF.